These T cell receptor beta chains were read from a single sample in a study of regulatory dendritic cells for organ transplantation. Sequenced by immunoSEQ multiplex PCR; TCRdb stores in-frame clones only, minus some. The sample yields about 30,000 clones, 75% to 80% seen once. Sequencing was done on a sample of memory CD4+ T cells from blood. These TCRs come from a human donor in good health. Each CDR3 is given with its conserved first and last residue. A D gene is named only where the DNA matches it firmly. A row's size may be missing; if present it is once, few, many or a size class.

V: TRBV11-1
D: TRBD2
size: -
J: TRBJ2-3
CDR3: CASSRGTSGVIRNTQYF
DNA: TGTGCCAGCAGCCGAGGGACTAGCGGGGTGATAAGGAATACGCAGTATTTT

V: TRBV4-2
D: -
size: -
J: TRBJ2-3
CDR3: CASSQIGDTQYF
DNA: TGTGCCAGCAGCCAGATCGGAGATACGCAGTATTTT

V: TRBV4-1
D: -
size: -
J: TRBJ2-1
CDR3: CASSPAYNEQFF
DNA: TGCGCCAGCAGTCCCGCCTACAATGAGCAGTTCTTC

V: TRBV29-1
D: TRBD1
size: -
J: TRBJ1-1
CDR3: CSSEGGGTANTEAFF
DNA: TGCAGCTCCGAGGGGGGCGGGACAGCGAACACTGAAGCTTTCTTT

V: TRBV19
D: -
size: -
J: TRBJ1-1
CDR3: CASSNRNTEAFF
DNA: TGTGCCAGTAGTAACAGGAACACTGAAGCTTTCTTT

V: TRBV6-1
D: -
size: -
J: TRBJ2-5
CDR3: CASSSSGTYQETQYF
DNA: TGTGCCAGTTCGTCCTCAGGGACGTACCAAGAGACCCAGTACTTC

V: TRBV28
D: -
size: -
J: TRBJ1-2
CDR3: CASSPEDREGGYTF
DNA: TGTGCCAGTAGCCCCGAGGACCGCGAGGGTGGCTACACCTTC

V: TRBV4-1
D: -
size: -
J: TRBJ1-2
CDR3: CASSQDLVRDKGYTF
DNA: TGCGCCAGCAGCCAAGATCTTGTAAGGGACAAGGGCTACACCTTC

V: TRBV30
D: TRBD1
size: -
J: TRBJ1-1
CDR3: CAWRQGVNTEAFF
DNA: TGTGCCTGGCGACAGGGGGTGAACACTGAAGCTTTCTTT

V: TRBV7-2
D: TRBD1
size: -
J: TRBJ1-2
CDR3: CASSQTTGVYGYTF
DNA: TGTGCCAGCAGTCAGACGACAGGGGTCTATGGCTACACCTTC

V: TRBV7-9
D: -
size: -
J: TRBJ2-5
CDR3: CASSLAFGLAGTQYF
DNA: TGTGCCAGCAGCTTAGCGTTCGGGCTAGCTGGGACCCAGTACTTC

V: TRBV11-2
D: -
size: -
J: TRBJ2-1
CDR3: CASSLGLYNEQFF
DNA: TGTGCCAGCAGCTTGGGACTCTACAATGAGCAGTTCTTC

V: TRBV27
D: -
size: -
J: TRBJ2-6
CDR3: CASSRLGANVLTF
DNA: TGTGCCAGCAGCCGCCTAGGGGCCAACGTCCTGACTTTC

V: TRBV5-4
D: -
size: -
J: TRBJ2-7
CDR3: CASSLPGDEQYF
DNA: TGTGCCAGCAGCTTACCAGGGGACGAGCAGTACTTC

V: TRBV5-5
D: -
size: -
J: TRBJ2-2
CDR3: CASSFGRSVGELFF
DNA: TGTGCCAGCAGCTTTGGAAGGTCCGTCGGGGAGCTGTTTTTT

V: TRBV7-6
D: -
size: -
J: TRBJ1-1
CDR3: CASSPTRDTEAFF
DNA: TGTGCCAGCAGCCCAACCAGGGACACTGAAGCTTTCTTT

V: TRBV19
D: -
size: -
J: TRBJ1-6
CDR3: CASSILTGIYNSPLHF
DNA: TGTGCCAGTAGTATACTTACAGGGATCTATAATTCACCCCTCCACTTT

V: TRBV28
D: -
size: once
J: TRBJ2-7
CDR3: CASSLSELNEQYF
DNA: TGTGCCAGCAGTTTGTCGGAGCTCAACGAGCAGTACTTC

V: TRBV6-6
D: -
size: few
J: TRBJ1-6
CDR3: CASSYSGQGTNSPLHF
DNA: TGTGCCAGCAGTTACTCGGGGCAGGGCACGAATTCACCCCTCCACTTT

V: TRBV15
D: TRBD2
size: once
J: TRBJ2-3
CDR3: CATSRIPTSGRDTQYF
DNA: TGTGCCACCAGCAGAATCCCAACTAGCGGGAGGGATACGCAGTATTTT

V: TRBV19
D: TRBD2
size: -
J: TRBJ2-2
CDR3: CASSIGLAGEAGELFF
DNA: TGTGCCAGTAGTATTGGACTAGCGGGAGAAGCCGGGGAGCTGTTTTTT

V: TRBV15
D: -
size: few
J: TRBJ2-5
CDR3: CATSRDRLVPYF
DNA: TGTGCCACCAGCAGAGATCGGCTAGTCCCGTACTTC

V: TRBV4-3
D: TRBD2
size: -
J: TRBJ2-7
CDR3: CASSQGLAGVYEQYF
DNA: TGCGCCAGCAGCCAAGGATTAGCGGGAGTCTACGAGCAGTACTTC

V: TRBV12-5
D: TRBD2
size: -
J: TRBJ2-1
CDR3: CASLAGGSYNEQFF
DNA: TGTGCTAGTCTAGCGGGGGGCTCCTACAATGAGCAGTTCTTC

V: TRBV5-4
D: TRBD1
size: -
J: TRBJ1-1
CDR3: CASSLDRGVGTEAFF
DNA: TGTGCCAGCAGCTTGGACAGGGGAGTCGGCACTGAAGCTTTCTTT

V: TRBV2
D: -
size: few
J: TRBJ2-4
CDR3: CAGRQLAKNIQYF
DNA: TGTGCCGGGAGACAGCTAGCCAAAAACATTCAGTACTTC